What follows are 23 T cell receptor beta chains derived from one specimen sequenced in a study of siplizumab effects on memory and regulatory T cells. Generated by immunoSEQ multiplex PCR, the TCRdb table keeps only in-frame clones and is missing some. The sample has about 82,000 clones; roughly 87% are singletons. Sequences were obtained from Tregs sorted from blood. Receptor source: a human donor in good health.

The J gene is TRBJ2-7, the V gene TRBV19; D remains unclear. The CDR3 spans 9 residues. Germline V gene lookup returns CDR1 LNHDA and CDR2 SQIVND (reference sequence). The ends were cut back, 8 bases at V and 3 bases at J, with 2 bases in the middle. The chain's CDR3 is CASDYEQYF. The DNA of the CDR3 is TGTGCCAGTGACTACGAGCAGTACTTC.

J is TRBJ1-5 and V is TRBV27, with TRBD1 matching 8 bases. The CDR3 extends over 16 amino acids. V lost 6 bases, J lost 3 bases, and 10 bases stayed unmatched. The germline CDR1 and CDR2 sequences are MNHEY and SMNVEV (reference sequence). CDR3 nucleotides: TGTGCCAGCAGACCAGGGGGCACAATAACCAATCAGCCCCAGCATTTT. Translation gives CASRPGGTITNQPQHF.

The chain employs TRBV18 and TRBJ2-3; tentatively, D is TRBD1 (5 bases). The ends were cut back, 4 bases at V and 2 bases at J, with 10 bases in the middle. The CDR3 sequence is 14 residues long. In germline, CDR1 is KGHSH, CDR2 LQKENI. DNA of the CDR3: TGTGCCAGCTCACGACAGACCCCCACAGATACGCAGTATTTT. It encodes CASSRQTPTDTQYF.

The rearrangement links TRBV2 to TRBJ1-5, with TRBD1 matching over 7 bases. Germline trimming cut 6 bases from V and 9 bases from J; bases unmatched to any gene: 14. The V gene's germline CDR1 is SNHLY and CDR2 FYNNEI. The CDR3 is made up of 15 amino acids. This CDR3 is CASRTNDRAFRPQHF. CDR3 DNA: TGTGCCAGCAGAACGAACGACAGGGCATTCAGGCCCCAGCATTTT.

The chain uses TRBV18 and TRBJ2-7; TRBD1 is a possible D gene (6 bases). V gave up 1 base and J gave up 2 bases, with 15 bases separating them. The CDR3 sequence is 16 residues long. CDR1 and CDR2 (germline): KGHSH, LQKENI. CDR3 in amino acids: CASSPLNGGSAYEQYF. The CDR3 DNA reads as TGTGCCAGCTCACCACTCAATGGGGGCAGCGCCTACGAGCAGTACTTC.

CDR3 sequence reads: CASRRQSSYNSPLHF. The CDR3 DNA is TGTGCCAGCAGGAGACAGAGCTCCTATAATTCACCCCTCCACTTT. J is TRBJ1-6 and V is TRBV5-6; tentatively, D is TRBD1 (5 bases). V was pared by 5 bases and J by 0 bases, with 9 bases between. Germline V gene sequence: CDR1 SGHDT, CDR2 YYEEEE. CDR3 length: 15 amino acids.

The chain carries TRBV7-2 and TRBJ1-1, with 7 positions matching TRBD1. The CDR3 runs 16 residues. The V segment lost 3 bases and the J segment 0 bases; nucleotides outside the gene matches: 7. Germline loops: CDR1 SGHTA, CDR2 FQGNSA. CDR3: CASSLRRGPMNTEAFF. In DNA, the CDR3 is TGTGCCAGCAGCTTGAGGAGGGGGCCGATGAACACTGAAGCTTTCTTT.

This clone has just a few counts. The CDR3: CAWSNLGKGEQYF. CDR3 coding DNA: TGTGCCTGGAGTAACCTAGGGAAAGGGGAGCAGTACTTC. The rearrangement joins TRBV30 to TRBJ2-7, with D uncertain. The CDR3 length is 13 residues. V was trimmed by 2 bases and J by 7 bases, leaving 15 bases between them. Looked up from germline, CDR1 is GTSNPN and CDR2 is SVGIG (reference sequence). The variable domain in full, completed from reference TRBV30 and TRBJ2-7, reads SQTIHQWPATLVQPVGSPLSLECTVEGTSNPNLYWYRQAAGRGLQLLFYSVGIGQISSEVPQNLSASRPQDRQFILSSKKLLLSDSGFYLCAWSNLGKGEQYFGPGTRLTVT.

The chain uses TRBV6-5 and TRBJ2-2; D is unresolved. This CDR3 region has 13 residues. Germline values: CDR1 MNHEY, CDR2 SVGAGI. V was cut by 2 bases and J by 7 bases, with 8 bases left in between. The CDR3 nucleotides read TGTGCCAGCAGTTACCACGGATACGGGGAGCTGTTTTTT. Protein product: CASSYHGYGELFF.

This clone was observed a handful of times. This chain connects TRBV28 to TRBJ2-5; 10 bases line up with TRBD2. V shed 5 bases, J shed 4 bases, and the junction held 10 bases outside the gene matches. Germline loops: CDR1 MDHEN, CDR2 SYDVKM. This CDR3 spans 16 amino acids. The CDR3 spells CASSLKLAGPPETQYF. The CDR3 DNA reads as TGTGCCAGCAGTCTAAAACTAGCGGGGCCTCCAGAGACCCAGTACTTC.

The V call is TRBV27, the J call TRBJ1-2, with D possibly TRBD1 on 5 matching bases. The CDR3 has 14 amino acids. CDR1 and CDR2 (germline): MNHEY, SMNVEV (reference sequence). Trimming took off 5 bases at V and 7 bases at J, with 17 bases between the two ends. CDR3 sequence reads: CASSGTQGNPGYTF. The CDR3 DNA reads as TGTGCCAGCAGTGGAACTCAGGGCAACCCTGGCTACACCTTC.

The chain links TRBV27 to TRBJ2-3, with 12 positions matching TRBD1. CDR1 and CDR2 from the germline V gene are MNHEY and SMNVEV (reference sequence). This CDR3 has 13 amino acids. The J segment lost 14 bases and the V segment lost 5 bases, leaving 8 bases of the junction unmatched. The CDR3 spells CASSQGQGAGGYF. As DNA, the CDR3 is TGTGCCAGCAGTCAGGGACAGGGGGCCGGTGGGTATTTT.

The rearrangement links TRBV5-1 to TRBJ2-4, with no clear D. Trimming cost V 3 bases and J 0 bases, with 10 bases left between them. The CDR3 contains 15 residues. CDR1 is SGHRS, CDR2 YFSETQ, per germline. The CDR3 protein is CASSSTVLAKNIQYF. DNA for the CDR3: TGCGCCAGCAGCTCGACGGTCCTAGCCAAAAACATTCAGTACTTC.

This chain connects TRBV5-1 to TRBJ1-2, with D unresolved. V was trimmed by 4 bases and J by 4 bases, leaving 11 bases between them. The CDR3 is 13 amino acids. Germline CDR1 reads SGHRS; CDR2 reads YFSETQ. The CDR3 is CASSPEAVYGYTF. CDR3 DNA sequence: TGCGCCAGCAGCCCGGAGGCTGTCTATGGCTACACCTTC.

This chain connects TRBV28 to TRBJ2-5; TRBD2 is a possible D gene (5 bases). Trimming cost V 6 bases and J 5 bases, with 10 bases left between them. The CDR3 consists of 12 residues. Germline V CDR1 and CDR2: MDHEN, SYDVKM. The CDR3 loop reads CASSLSGETQYF. CDR3 DNA: TGTGCCAGCAGCCTCTCGGGGGAGACCCAGTACTTC.

The chain links TRBV5-6 to TRBJ2-3; 7 positions agree with TRBD1. Germline V gene data show CDR1 as SGHDT and CDR2 as YYEEEE. With V trimmed by 4 bases and J by 2 bases, 4 bases remained unmatched. This CDR3 is 14 amino acids long. The CDR3 is CASSTGDITDTQYF. The CDR3 coding sequence is TGTGCCAGCAGCACAGGGGATATCACAGATACGCAGTATTTT. Variable domain in full (rest from reference TRBV5-6 and TRBJ2-3): DAGVTQSPTHLIKTRGQQVTLRCSPKSGHDTVSWYQQALGQGPQFIFQYYEEEERQRGNFPDRFSGHQFPNYSSELNVNALLLGDSALYLCASSTGDITDTQYFGPGTRLTVL.

This chain joins TRBV7-2 and TRBJ2-7, with TRBD2 matching over 8 bases. The CDR3 covers 15 residues. V was clipped by 1 base and J by 1 base; unmatched bases: 3. Per the germline V gene, CDR1 is SGHTA and CDR2 is FQGNSA. The DNA of the CDR3 is TGTGCCAGCAGCTTAGGCGGGGGGTGGTCCTACGAGCAGTACTTC. The encoded protein is CASSLGGGWSYEQYF.

The chain joins TRBV29-1 to TRBJ1-5; D not certain. This CDR3 spans 12 amino acids. Germline-derived CDR1 and CDR2 are SQVTM and ANQGSEA. V gave up 7 bases and J gave up 1 base, with 8 bases separating them. CDR3 in amino acids: CSAADSNQPQHF. DNA of the CDR3: TGCAGCGCCGCTGACAGCAATCAGCCCCAGCATTTT. Drawing the rest from reference TRBV29-1 and TRBJ1-5, the complete variable domain is SAVISQKPSRDICQRGTSLTIQCQVDSQVTMMFWYRQQPGQSLTLIATANQGSEATYESGFVIDKFPISRPNLTFSTLTVSNMSPEDSSIYLCSAADSNQPQHFGDGTRLSIL.

The rearrangement uses TRBV4-1 and TRBJ2-6; 7 bases fit TRBD1. V lost 2 bases and J lost 3; bases outside the gene matches: 1. There are 15 residues in the CDR3. CDR1 MGHRA and CDR2 YSYEKL come from the germline V gene. The CDR3 DNA follows: TGCGCCAGCAGCCAAACAGGGGTTGGGGCCAACGTCCTGACTTTC. The encoded protein is CASSQTGVGANVLTF.

This rearrangement joins TRBV5-5 to TRBJ1-1, with a weak D call TRBD1 (5 bases). Germline V CDR1 and CDR2: SGHKS, YYEKEE (reference sequence). The CDR3 extends over 14 amino acids. Trimming shortened V by 0 bases and J by 6 bases, and 12 bases separated the two germline ends. The CDR3 bases are TGTGCCAGCAGCTTGGTGGGGGTAATGTCTGAAGCTTTCTTT. Translation gives CASSLVGVMSEAFF.

In its sample, this clone is medium-sized. Written as DNA, the CDR3 is TGTGCCAGCAGCTTAGCGGGAGGTATCTACGAGCAGTACTTC. Translated: CASSLAGGIYEQYF. This chain joins TRBV11-2 and TRBJ2-7; 7 bases fit TRBD2. Germline-derived CDR1 and CDR2 are SGHAT and FQNNGV. The CDR3 runs to 14 residues. J lost 3 bases, V lost 1 base, and 3 bases had no gene match.

This chain uses TRBV7-9 with TRBJ2-5; either TRBD1 or TRBD2 may supply D (5 bases each). The CDR3 has 15 amino acids. Looked up from germline, CDR1 is SEHNR and CDR2 is FQNEAQ (reference sequence). Trimming shortened V by 1 base and J by 2 bases, and 11 bases separated the two germline ends. The CDR3 coding sequence is TGTGCCAGCAGCTTAGGAGGGGCGACTCAAGAGACCCAGTACTTC. This codes for CASSLGGATQETQYF.

This rearrangement joins TRBV27 to TRBJ2-3, with no clear D. Germline-derived CDR1 and CDR2 are MNHEY and SMNVEV (reference sequence). The CDR3 covers 14 residues. V lost 6 bases to trimming and J lost 2 bases, with 12 bases between them. CDR3 protein: CASRDPWLTDTQYF. The CDR3, as DNA: TGTGCCAGCAGGGACCCGTGGCTCACAGATACGCAGTATTTT.